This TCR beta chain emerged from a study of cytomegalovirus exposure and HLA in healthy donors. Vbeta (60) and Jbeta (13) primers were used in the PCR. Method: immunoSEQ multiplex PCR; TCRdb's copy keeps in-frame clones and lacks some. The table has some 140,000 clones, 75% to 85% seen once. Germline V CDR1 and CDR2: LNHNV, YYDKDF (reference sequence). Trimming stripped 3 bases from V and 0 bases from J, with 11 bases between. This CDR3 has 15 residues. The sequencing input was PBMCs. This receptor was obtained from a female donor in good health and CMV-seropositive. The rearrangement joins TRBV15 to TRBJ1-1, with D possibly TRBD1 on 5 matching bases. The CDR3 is CATSRATVMNTEAFF. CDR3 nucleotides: TGTGCCACCAGCAGGGCGACAGTTATGAACACTGAAGCTTTCTTT.